This T cell receptor beta chain was sequenced during a study of CD8 T cells in Susac syndrome (dated by TCRdb to 2018 to 2020). About the study as a whole: The study used repertoire sequencing to test whether antigen drove CD8+ T cell activation and differentiation in Susac syndrome. The clonality of the CD8+ T cell repertoire was compared across 11 to 12 healthy donors, some 14 Susac syndrome patients and around 15 multiple sclerosis patients. Findings and caveats that apply to the study as a whole: The TCR sequencing and HLA analysis was acknowledged to have included a relatively small number of individuals.

The CDR3 sequence holds 15 residues, the cysteine and phenylalanine included. This entry keeps only the CDR3 DNA: 45 bases, framed from base 1. Unmatched junction bases come to 9, with V trimmed by 4 bases and J by 8 bases. As encoded in the germline V gene, CDR1 is MGHDK while CDR2 is SYGVNS. A note on this clonotype: What this receptor recognizes is not known. No per-base quality is available; no much larger clone lies one base away.

Peripheral blood CD8+ and CD4+ T cells from healthy donors, Susac syndrome patients and multiple sclerosis patients were profiled by high-throughput TCR beta sequencing. The multiple sclerosis controls were treatment-naive patients who had stable or active relapsing-remitting disease and met the revised McDonald criteria. CD8+ TEMRA cells were enriched by FACS, while bulk CD8+ and CD4+ T cells were purified by magnetic negative isolation. Blood was drawn into EDTA tubes, processed within 24 hours, and PBMCs were isolated by density gradient centrifugation. PBMCs intended for TCR sequencing were cryopreserved in liquid nitrogen and thawed later in a water bath at 37 degrees C. Purity of sorted or isolated CD4+, CD8+ and CD8+ TEMRA cells was at least 90%. RNA was extracted using the RNeasy kit, and roughly 0.5 to 1 ug of the RNA was reverse transcribed with random hexamers. The immunoSEQ multiplex PCR assay, which covers 54 Vbeta and 13 Jbeta segments, was used to amplify TCR beta CDR3 regions. To correct PCR amplification bias, a synthetic template baseline was used for both primer optimization and computational correction. In the paper's pipeline: Reads were annotated to V, D and J genes per IMGT and analyzed with immunoSEQ Analyzer, keeping only productive sequences. To calculate clonality, Shannon entropy was normalized by log2 of the number of productive unique sequences and then subtracted from one. For each patient and control, public and private clones were evaluated within the 100 most prevalent clones. Clones were defined as Susac-specific when absent from the healthy and MS cohorts, from approximately 1,100 published viral clones and from other ImmuneACCESS disease sequences. TCRdb reran the public reads through fastp at Q25 and MiXCR, keeping productive beta chains. Each CDR3 protein appears once, grouped with its most common genes and DNA. The V and J calls reflect TCRdb's pipeline rather than the authors' work. The sample table lists roughly 400,000 distinct CDR3 sequences, around 83% of them with a count of one. Under 0.15% of the sample belongs to the ten largest clones.

This chain is built from TRBV25-1 and TRBJ2-1, and 9 junction bases match TRBD2. The specimen sequenced was CD8+ T cells from PBMCs. This receptor was taken from a human donor with multiple sclerosis. The DNA reads as follows: TGTGCCAGCAGTGGGGTAGCGGGAGCATGGTATGAGCAGTTCTTC. It translates to CASSGVAGAWYEQFF.